This TCR beta chain was profiled in a study of OX40 agonist ivuxolimab in advanced cancers. Study as a whole: The group had a mean age of around 64 years, ranged from roughly 20 to 80, and was approximately 81% male. Three patients responded partially, comprising one with hepatocellular carcinoma and two with cutaneous melanoma. General study findings and limits: Expanded peripheral T cell antigen specificity was not determined.

Profiling relied on immunoSEQ multiplex PCR, and the TCRdb table lists in-frame clones only, not all of them. The table has some 110,000 clones, 90% seen once; the top ten hold approximately 0.48%. In the case of this clone: Its antigen is unidentified.

The germline V gene has CDR1 WNHNN and CDR2 SYGVQD (reference sequence). The CDR3 has 12 amino acids. V was cut by 11 bases and J by 3 bases, with 13 bases left in between. The timepoints at which blood was sampled were baseline, cycle 4 day 1, and cycle 7 day 1. Sample: CD4+ or CD8+ T cells sorted from blood, taken in a trial of the OX40 agonist ivuxolimab. The V and J genes are TRBV10-1 and TRBJ1-2; D remains ambiguous. The TCR was taken from an adult with an advanced solid tumor such as melanoma, head and neck, liver or kidney cancer. In nucleotides, the CDR3 is TGCGCCGGCTTTGCGGGGTACTATGGCTACACCTTC. Translated: CAGFAGYYGYTF.